This T cell receptor beta chain was documented in a study of CD8 T cells in ankylosing spondylitis. Study observations and caveats: Certain motif variants had earlier appeared in reactive arthritis synovial fluid and blood. Ankylosing spondylitis blood seemed to carry a telltale TCR beta motif made of fewer than ten highly homologous variants.

There are many counts of this clonotype. Its antigen remains unknown. Making use of molecular barcodes, quantitative 5'-RACE generated TCR beta libraries. TCRdb passed the 5' RACE reads through MiXCR, listing each CDR3 protein once. The sample has over 100,000 distinct CDR3 sequences, approximately 6.8% seen once. The CDR3 consists of 11 residues. CDR1 is DFQATT and CDR2 is SNEGSKA in the germline V gene (reference sequence). This rearrangement joins TRBV20-1 to TRBJ1-1, with D uncertain. This TCR was sampled from a male donor with ankylosing spondylitis or in good health (not recorded which). Sequenced material: blood, either unsorted or a sorted T cell fraction (not recorded which). The CDR3 reads CSPGGNTEAFF. The CDR3 coding sequence is TGCAGCCCCGGCGGGAACACTGAAGCTTTCTTT.